The clone carrying this T cell receptor beta chain has only a few counts. Assay used: immunoSEQ multiplex PCR; TCRdb lists only in-frame clones, some missing. The sample has about 82,000 clones; 87% are singletons. The record originates from a study of control samples from healthy donors and cancer patients. The source of this sequence is a man in his forties or fifties in good health. Sequenced material: blood.

CDR3 in amino acids: CATSRDGSEKLFF. The CDR3, as DNA: TGTGCCACCAGCAGAGATGGGTCTGAAAAACTGTTTTTT. The V call is TRBV15, the J call TRBJ1-4, with D hard to call. This CDR3 comprises 13 residues. The V gene lost 0 bases and the J gene lost 7 bases, with 6 bases spanning the gap. Germline CDR1 and CDR2: LNHNV and YYDKDF (reference sequence).